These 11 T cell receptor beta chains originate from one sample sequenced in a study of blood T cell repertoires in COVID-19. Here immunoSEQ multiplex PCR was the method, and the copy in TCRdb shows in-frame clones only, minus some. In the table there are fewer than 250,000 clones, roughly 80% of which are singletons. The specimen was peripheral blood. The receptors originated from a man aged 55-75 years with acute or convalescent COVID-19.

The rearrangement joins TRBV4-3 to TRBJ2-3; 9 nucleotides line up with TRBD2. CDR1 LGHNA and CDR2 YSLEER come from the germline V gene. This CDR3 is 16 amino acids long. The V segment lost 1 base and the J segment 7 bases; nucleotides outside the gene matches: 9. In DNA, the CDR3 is TGCGCCAGCAGCCAAGTCGTGCGGGGGGGCCGGAATACGCAGTATTTT. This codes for CASSQVVRGGRNTQYF.

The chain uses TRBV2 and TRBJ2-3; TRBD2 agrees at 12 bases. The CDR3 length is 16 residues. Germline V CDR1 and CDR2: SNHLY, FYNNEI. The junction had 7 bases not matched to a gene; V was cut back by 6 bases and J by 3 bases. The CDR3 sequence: CASRTSGGPGTDTQYF. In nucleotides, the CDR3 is TGTGCCAGCAGGACTAGCGGGGGCCCGGGGACAGATACGCAGTATTTT.

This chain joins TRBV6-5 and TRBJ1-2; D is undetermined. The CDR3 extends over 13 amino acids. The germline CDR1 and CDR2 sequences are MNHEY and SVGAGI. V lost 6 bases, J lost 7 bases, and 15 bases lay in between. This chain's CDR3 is CASRQGVERGYTF. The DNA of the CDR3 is TGTGCCAGCAGACAAGGAGTAGAGCGTGGCTACACCTTC.

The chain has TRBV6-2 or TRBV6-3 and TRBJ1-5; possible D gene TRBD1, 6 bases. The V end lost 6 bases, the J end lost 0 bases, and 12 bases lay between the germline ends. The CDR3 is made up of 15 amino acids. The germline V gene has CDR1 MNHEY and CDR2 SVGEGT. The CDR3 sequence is CASSPDSTSNQPQHF. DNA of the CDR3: TGTGCCAGCAGCCCGGACAGCACTAGCAATCAGCCCCAGCATTTT.

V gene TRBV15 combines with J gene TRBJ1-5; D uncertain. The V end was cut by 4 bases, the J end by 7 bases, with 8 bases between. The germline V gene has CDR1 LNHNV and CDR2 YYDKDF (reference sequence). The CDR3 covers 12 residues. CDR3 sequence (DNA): TGTGCCACCAGCACGGTTTCACAGCCCCAGCATTTT. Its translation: CATSTVSQPQHF. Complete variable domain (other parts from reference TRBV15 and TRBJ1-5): DAMVIQNPRYQVTQFGKPVTLSCSQTLNHNVMYWYQQKSSQAPKLLFHYYDKDFNNEADTPDNFQSRRPNTSFCFLDIRSPGLGDTAMYLCATSTVSQPQHFGDGTRLSIL.

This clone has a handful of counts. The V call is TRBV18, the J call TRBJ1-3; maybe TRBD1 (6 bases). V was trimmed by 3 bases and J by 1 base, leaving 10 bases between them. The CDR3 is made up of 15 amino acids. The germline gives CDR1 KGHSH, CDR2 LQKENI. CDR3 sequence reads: CASSPHQGSGNTIYF. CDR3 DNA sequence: TGTGCCAGCTCACCTCATCAGGGGTCTGGAAACACCATATATTTT.

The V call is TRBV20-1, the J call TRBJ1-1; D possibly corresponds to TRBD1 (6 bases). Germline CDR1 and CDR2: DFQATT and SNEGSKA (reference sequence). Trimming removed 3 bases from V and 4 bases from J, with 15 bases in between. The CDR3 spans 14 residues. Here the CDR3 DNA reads TGCAGTGCTAGTAGGGGGGGGCTCGGCACTGAAGCTTTCTTT. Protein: CSASRGGLGTEAFF.

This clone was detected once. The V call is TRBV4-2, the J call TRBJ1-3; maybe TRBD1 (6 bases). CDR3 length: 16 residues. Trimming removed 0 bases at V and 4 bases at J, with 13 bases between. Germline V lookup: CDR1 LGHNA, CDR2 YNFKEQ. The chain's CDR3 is CASSQDRYRDGNTIYF. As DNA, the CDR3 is TGTGCCAGCAGCCAAGATAGGTACAGGGACGGAAACACCATATATTTT.

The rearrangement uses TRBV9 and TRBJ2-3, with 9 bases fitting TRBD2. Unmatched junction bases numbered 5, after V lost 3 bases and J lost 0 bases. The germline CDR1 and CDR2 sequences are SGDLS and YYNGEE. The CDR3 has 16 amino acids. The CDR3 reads CASSGGLADSTDTQYF. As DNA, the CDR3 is TGTGCCAGCAGCGGGGGACTAGCCGATAGCACAGATACGCAGTATTTT.

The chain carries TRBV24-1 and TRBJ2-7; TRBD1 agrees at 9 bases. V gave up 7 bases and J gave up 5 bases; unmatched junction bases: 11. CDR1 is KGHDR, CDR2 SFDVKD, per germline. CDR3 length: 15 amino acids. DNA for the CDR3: TGTGCCACCAGAGGAACCGGGACAGGGTGCCACGAGCAGTACTTC. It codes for CATRGTGTGCHEQYF.

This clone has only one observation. CDR3 in DNA: TGTGCCAGCAGCTTAAGCCCTAGCGGCCCCTACAATGAGCAGTTCTTC. This encodes CASSLSPSGPYNEQFF. The rearrangement joins TRBV7-3 to TRBJ2-1, with 7 bases identical to TRBD2. Germline CDR1 and CDR2: SGHTA and FQGTGA. CDR3 size: 16 residues. J was trimmed by 2 bases and V by 1 base; bases with no gene match: 5.